This is a list of T cell receptor beta chains from one sample in a study of blood T cell repertoires in COVID-19. Measured with immunoSEQ multiplex PCR; TCRdb has only the in-frame clones, and not every one. The data contain under 200,000 clones, 81% of them singletons. Sequencing used PBMCs or T cells enriched from blood (not recorded which). The receptors shown here come from a middle-aged woman with acute COVID-19. Both conserved end residues are part of each CDR3. The D gene is left open where the match is weak. Expanded clones get a size class; other rows say once, few or many, or leave the size out.

j_call: TRBJ2-1
clone_size: -
d_call: TRBD2
v_call: TRBV24-1
cdr3_aa: CATSDLPGLAGEEFYNEQFF
cdr3_nt: TGTGCCACCAGTGATTTGCCGGGACTAGCGGGAGAGGAGTTCTACAATGAGCAGTTCTTC

j_call: TRBJ2-5
clone_size: -
d_call: TRBD2
v_call: TRBV10-1
cdr3_aa: CASSEGKNRGLAPRETQYF
cdr3_nt: TGCGCCAGCAGTGAGGGGAAAAACCGGGGACTAGCGCCGAGGGAGACCCAGTACTTC

j_call: TRBJ2-3
clone_size: -
d_call: TRBD2
v_call: TRBV2
cdr3_aa: CASSPLAGGSDTQYF
cdr3_nt: TGTGCCAGCAGCCCCCTAGCGGGAGGGTCAGATACGCAGTATTTT

j_call: TRBJ2-3
clone_size: -
d_call: TRBD2
v_call: TRBV27
cdr3_aa: CASSKPGLAGGYTDTQYF
cdr3_nt: TGTGCCAGCAGTAAACCGGGACTAGCGGGAGGCTACACAGATACGCAGTATTTT

j_call: TRBJ1-4
clone_size: -
d_call: -
v_call: TRBV4-2
cdr3_aa: CASSPGSTNEKLFF
cdr3_nt: TGTGCCAGCAGCCCGGGGTCAACTAATGAAAAACTGTTTTTT

j_call: TRBJ2-1
clone_size: -
d_call: TRBD2
v_call: TRBV20-1
cdr3_aa: CSASPLGGLAEEQFF
cdr3_nt: TGCAGTGCTAGTCCCTTGGGGGGACTAGCAGAGGAGCAGTTCTTC

j_call: TRBJ1-5
clone_size: -
d_call: -
v_call: TRBV9
cdr3_aa: CASSVGTGNQPQHF
cdr3_nt: TGTGCCAGCAGCGTAGGTACAGGGAATCAGCCCCAGCATTTT

j_call: TRBJ2-3
clone_size: -
d_call: -
v_call: TRBV7-2
cdr3_aa: CASSPGLGAGDTQYF
cdr3_nt: TGTGCCAGCAGCCCGGGACTGGGTGCCGGAGATACGCAGTATTTT

j_call: TRBJ1-5
clone_size: -
d_call: -
v_call: TRBV5-7
cdr3_aa: CAAGGGNQPQHF
cdr3_nt: TGTGCGGCGGGGGGGGGCAATCAGCCCCAGCATTTT

j_call: TRBJ2-1
clone_size: -
d_call: -
v_call: TRBV30
cdr3_aa: CAWNSMSSYNEQFF
cdr3_nt: TGTGCCTGGAACTCCATGAGCTCCTACAATGAGCAGTTCTTC

j_call: TRBJ2-7
clone_size: -
d_call: TRBD1
v_call: TRBV18
cdr3_aa: CASSPLMGQGAHEQYF
cdr3_nt: TGTGCCAGCTCACCACTTATGGGACAGGGGGCCCACGAGCAGTACTTC

j_call: TRBJ2-1
clone_size: -
d_call: TRBD2
v_call: TRBV5-1
cdr3_aa: CASSLALASGIGGEQFF
cdr3_nt: TGCGCCAGCAGCTTGGCGCTTGCTAGCGGGATCGGAGGGGAGCAGTTCTTC

j_call: TRBJ2-3
clone_size: -
d_call: -
v_call: TRBV5-1
cdr3_aa: CASSLRGMADTQYF
cdr3_nt: TGCGCCAGCAGTTTAAGGGGTATGGCAGATACGCAGTATTTT

j_call: TRBJ2-1
clone_size: -
d_call: TRBD2
v_call: TRBV7-2
cdr3_aa: CASSLTTSPSYNEQFF
cdr3_nt: TGTGCCAGCAGCCTGACGACTAGCCCCTCCTACAATGAGCAGTTCTTC

j_call: TRBJ2-3
clone_size: -
d_call: -
v_call: TRBV9
cdr3_aa: CASSVGVKDTQYF
cdr3_nt: TGTGCCAGCAGCGTAGGTGTTAAAGATACGCAGTATTTT

j_call: TRBJ2-3
clone_size: -
d_call: -
v_call: TRBV7-2
cdr3_aa: CASSLDGVLDTQYF
cdr3_nt: TGTGCCAGCAGCTTAGACGGGGTGCTAGATACGCAGTATTTT

j_call: TRBJ2-3
clone_size: few
d_call: -
v_call: TRBV6-1
cdr3_aa: CASSETETAPSSTDTQYF
cdr3_nt: TGTGCCAGCAGTGAAACAGAGACGGCTCCTTCCAGCACAGATACGCAGTATTTT

j_call: TRBJ1-1
clone_size: -
d_call: -
v_call: TRBV2
cdr3_aa: CASSDRTEAFF
cdr3_nt: TGTGCCAGCAGTGATCGGACTGAAGCTTTCTTT

j_call: TRBJ1-3
clone_size: -
d_call: TRBD1
v_call: TRBV6-1
cdr3_aa: CASSEATGGNTIYF
cdr3_nt: TGTGCCAGCAGTGAAGCGACAGGGGGAAACACCATATATTTT

j_call: TRBJ1-1
clone_size: -
d_call: -
v_call: TRBV10-1
cdr3_aa: CASSETSFTEAFF
cdr3_nt: TGCGCCAGCAGTGAGACATCCTTCACTGAAGCTTTCTTT

j_call: TRBJ2-1
clone_size: -
d_call: TRBD1
v_call: TRBV12-3/TRBV12-4
cdr3_aa: CASRGRDSEQFF
cdr3_nt: TGTGCCAGCAGGGGCAGGGACAGTGAGCAGTTCTTC

j_call: TRBJ1-1
clone_size: -
d_call: TRBD1
v_call: TRBV5-1
cdr3_aa: CASSLAPTGRNTEAFF
cdr3_nt: TGCGCCAGCAGCTTGGCCCCGACAGGGCGTAACACTGAAGCTTTCTTT

j_call: TRBJ2-5
clone_size: -
d_call: -
v_call: TRBV5-1
cdr3_aa: CASSLNTGLQETQYF
cdr3_nt: TGCGCCAGCAGTTTGAATACCGGGTTACAAGAGACCCAGTACTTC

j_call: TRBJ1-1
clone_size: -
d_call: -
v_call: TRBV6-1
cdr3_aa: CASSEPGTEAFF
cdr3_nt: TGTGCCAGCAGTGAACCGGGCACTGAAGCTTTCTTT

j_call: TRBJ2-7
clone_size: -
d_call: TRBD2
v_call: TRBV6-5
cdr3_aa: CASSLSGSSSHEQYF
cdr3_nt: TGTGCCAGCAGTTTAAGCGGGAGTAGCTCCCACGAGCAGTACTTC

j_call: TRBJ1-2
clone_size: -
d_call: -
v_call: TRBV19
cdr3_aa: CATSRPDTNYGYTF
cdr3_nt: TGTGCCACCTCTCGCCCCGACACTAACTATGGCTACACCTTC

j_call: TRBJ2-7
clone_size: -
d_call: TRBD2
v_call: TRBV5-1
cdr3_aa: CASSPLADSYEQYF
cdr3_nt: TGCGCCAGCAGCCCCCTAGCGGATTCCTACGAGCAGTACTTC

j_call: TRBJ1-5
clone_size: -
d_call: -
v_call: TRBV19
cdr3_aa: CASSIAYQPQHF
cdr3_nt: TGTGCCAGTAGTATAGCCTATCAGCCCCAGCATTTT

j_call: TRBJ2-1
clone_size: -
d_call: TRBD2
v_call: TRBV4-1
cdr3_aa: CASSLTVAGLNEQFF
cdr3_nt: TGCGCCAGCTCCCTTACGGTAGCGGGACTCAATGAGCAGTTCTTC

j_call: TRBJ2-1
clone_size: -
d_call: TRBD2
v_call: TRBV14
cdr3_aa: CASSSRGGSGIYNEQFF
cdr3_nt: TGTGCCAGCAGCTCCCGGGGGGGTAGCGGGATCTACAATGAGCAGTTCTTC

j_call: TRBJ1-5
clone_size: -
d_call: -
v_call: TRBV6-5
cdr3_aa: CASSPDRNQPQHF
cdr3_nt: TGTGCCAGCAGTCCGGACAGAAATCAGCCCCAGCATTTT